Shown below are 8 T cell receptor beta chains from a single sample sequenced in a study of T cell changes during pregnancy in multiple sclerosis. Produced via immunoSEQ multiplex PCR; TCRdb's table is partial and in-frame only. The table lists about 110,000 clones, 85% to 95% of them singletons. Sequencing was performed on peripheral blood, taken after pregnancy. The receptors were gathered from a female donor with multiple sclerosis, enrolled in a pregnancy study.

Concerning this clone itself: One junction end disagrees with the germline gene, perhaps due to a read error. This chain joins TRBV29-1 and TRBJ2-5; 8 bases agree with TRBD2. From germline, CDR1 is SQVTM and CDR2 ANQGSEA. The CDR3 runs 13 residues. DNA of the CDR3: TGCAGCGTGGAAGCGGGAGAGGGGGAGACCCAGTACTTC. Translation gives CSVEAGEGETQYF.

The rearrangement links TRBV7-9 to TRBJ1-2, with 7 bases aligning to TRBD1. CDR3 length: 16 amino acids. CDR1 and CDR2 (germline): SEHNR, FQNEAQ (reference sequence). Trimming cost V 5 bases and J 0 bases; bases outside gene matches: 9. The CDR3 protein is CASSPVRDSSNYGYTF. CDR3 DNA: TGTGCCAGCAGCCCAGTACGGGACAGTTCTAACTATGGCTACACCTTC.

The genes are TRBV19 and TRBJ1-5, with a tentative D call TRBD1 (6 bases). V was shortened by 5 bases and J by 5 bases, with 13 bases between the two germline ends. The CDR3 spans 14 residues. Germline loops: CDR1 LNHDA, CDR2 SQIVND (reference sequence). The CDR3 nucleotides are TGTGCCAGTAGTTACCAACCAGGGGATCAGCCCCAGCATTTT. Its protein is CASSYQPGDQPQHF.

The CDR3 spells CASSISLAGGRDEQFF. The CDR3 DNA follows: TGCGCCAGCAGCATCTCACTAGCGGGAGGTAGGGATGAGCAGTTCTTC. V gene TRBV5-1 combines with J gene TRBJ2-1, with 12 bases identical to TRBD2. V shed 4 bases and J 8 bases; nucleotides not matched to a gene: 10. The CDR3 runs to 16 residues. Germline V gives CDR1 SGHRS, CDR2 YFSETQ.

The count of this clone is one. The chain has TRBV7-2 and TRBJ1-1, with D maybe TRBD1 (6 bases). The CDR3 runs 15 residues. Germline CDR1 SGHTA, CDR2 FQGNSA. Trimming stripped 1 base from V and 3 bases from J, with 12 bases between. CDR3 sequence reads: CASSLEGGGYTEAFF. DNA for the CDR3: TGTGCCAGCAGCTTAGAAGGTGGGGGCTACACTGAAGCTTTCTTT.

The J gene is TRBJ1-1, the V gene TRBV6-5; possibly TRBD1 for D (5 bases). The V and J ends lost 6 bases and 1 base respectively, with 12 bases between them. The CDR3 runs to 14 residues. The germline V gene encodes CDR1 MNHEY and CDR2 SVGAGI. CDR3 amino acids: CASRRGGANTEAFF. The CDR3 DNA follows: TGTGCCAGCAGGAGAGGAGGGGCGAACACTGAAGCTTTCTTT.

The genes are TRBV28 and TRBJ2-7; D possibly corresponds to TRBD2 (5 bases). The CDR3 has 14 residues. Germline values: CDR1 MDHEN, CDR2 SYDVKM. Trimming stripped 6 bases from V and 5 bases from J, with 17 bases between. CDR3 region: CASSRLWELNEQYF. CDR3 nucleotides: TGTGCCAGCAGCCGCCTCTGGGAGTTAAACGAGCAGTACTTC. Looking up the rest from reference TRBV28 and TRBJ2-7 gives the full variable domain: DVKVTQSSRYLVKRTGEKVFLECVQDMDHENMFWYRQDPGLGLRLIYFSYDVKMKEKGDIPEGYSVSREKKERFSLILESASTNQTSMYLCASSRLWELNEQYFGPGTRLTVT.

The chain carries TRBV19 and TRBJ1-5; possibly TRBD1 for D (5 bases). The CDR3 is 16 residues long. Germline values: CDR1 LNHDA, CDR2 SQIVND (reference sequence). The V gene lost 1 base and the J gene lost 4 bases, with 14 bases spanning the gap. CDR3 DNA sequence: TGTGCCAGTAGTATAGGGGTCCAGGGCTTTAATCAGCCCCAGCATTTT. Protein product: CASSIGVQGFNQPQHF.